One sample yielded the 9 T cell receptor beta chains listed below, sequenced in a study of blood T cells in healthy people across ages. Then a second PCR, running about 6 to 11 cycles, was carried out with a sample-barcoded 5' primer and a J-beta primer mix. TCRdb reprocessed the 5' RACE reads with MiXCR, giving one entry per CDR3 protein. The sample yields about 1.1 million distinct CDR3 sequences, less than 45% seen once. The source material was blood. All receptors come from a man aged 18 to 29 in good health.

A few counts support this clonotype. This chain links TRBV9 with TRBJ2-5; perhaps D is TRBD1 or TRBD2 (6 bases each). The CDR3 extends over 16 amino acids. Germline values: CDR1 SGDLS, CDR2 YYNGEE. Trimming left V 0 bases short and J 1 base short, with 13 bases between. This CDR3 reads CASSVEVGGLQETQYF. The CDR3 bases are TGTGCCAGCAGCGTAGAGGTGGGGGGCCTCCAAGAGACCCAGTACTTC.

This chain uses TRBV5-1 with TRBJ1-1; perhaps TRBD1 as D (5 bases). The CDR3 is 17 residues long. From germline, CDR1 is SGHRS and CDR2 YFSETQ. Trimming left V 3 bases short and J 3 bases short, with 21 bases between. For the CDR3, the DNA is TGCGCCAGCAGCTCGCGATTCCCCAGGGTAGGACACACTGAAGCTTTCTTT. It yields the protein CASSSRFPRVGHTEAFF.

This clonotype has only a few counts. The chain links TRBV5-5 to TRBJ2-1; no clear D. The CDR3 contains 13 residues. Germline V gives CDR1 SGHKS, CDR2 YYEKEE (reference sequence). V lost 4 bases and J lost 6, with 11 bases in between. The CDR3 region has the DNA TGTGCCAGCAGCCCGCGACTTACCAATGAGCAGTTCTTC. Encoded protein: CASSPRLTNEQFF.

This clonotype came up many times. The CDR3 loop is CSVADTLSYNEQFF. The CDR3 nucleotides are TGCAGCGTTGCGGACACCCTCTCCTACAATGAGCAGTTCTTC. The V gene is TRBV29-1, the J gene TRBJ2-1; weak D call: TRBD1 (5 bases). CDR3 length: 14 residues. Trimming stripped 4 bases from V and 0 bases from J, with 10 bases between. Germline loops: CDR1 SQVTM, CDR2 ANQGSEA.

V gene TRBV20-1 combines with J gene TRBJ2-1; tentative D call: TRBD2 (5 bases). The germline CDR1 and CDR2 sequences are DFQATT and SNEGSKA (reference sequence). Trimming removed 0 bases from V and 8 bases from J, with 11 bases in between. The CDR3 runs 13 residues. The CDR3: CSAREWLRDEQFF. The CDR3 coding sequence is TGCAGTGCTAGAGAGTGGTTGCGGGATGAGCAGTTCTTC.

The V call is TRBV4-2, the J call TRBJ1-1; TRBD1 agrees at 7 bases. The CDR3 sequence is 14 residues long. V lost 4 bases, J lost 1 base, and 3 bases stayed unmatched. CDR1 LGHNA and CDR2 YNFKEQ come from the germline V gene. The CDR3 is CASSRGQTNTEAFF. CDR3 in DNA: TGTGCCAGCAGCCGGGGACAGACGAACACTGAAGCTTTCTTT.

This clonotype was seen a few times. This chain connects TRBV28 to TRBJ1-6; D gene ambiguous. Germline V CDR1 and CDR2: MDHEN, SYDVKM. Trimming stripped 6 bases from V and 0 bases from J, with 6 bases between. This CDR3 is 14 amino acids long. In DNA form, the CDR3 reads TGTGCCAGCAGATCAAACTCCTATAATTCACCCCTCCACTTT. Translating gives CASRSNSYNSPLHF.

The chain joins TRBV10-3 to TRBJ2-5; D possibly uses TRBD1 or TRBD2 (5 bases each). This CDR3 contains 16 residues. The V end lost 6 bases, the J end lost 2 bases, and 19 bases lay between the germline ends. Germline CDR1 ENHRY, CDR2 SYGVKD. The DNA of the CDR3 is TGTGCCATCAGCCCCCGGGGCGAAAATCATCAAGAGACCCAGTACTTC. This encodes CAISPRGENHQETQYF.

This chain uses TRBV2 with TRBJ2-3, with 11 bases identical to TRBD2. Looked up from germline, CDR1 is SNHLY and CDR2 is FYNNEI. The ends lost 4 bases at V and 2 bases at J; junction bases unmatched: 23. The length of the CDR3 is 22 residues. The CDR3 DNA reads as TGTGCCAGCAGTGGTGTTCCAGGAGGAGAACTAGCGGGGGTGAAGACCACAGATACGCAGTATTTT. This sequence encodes CASSGVPGGELAGVKTTDTQYF.